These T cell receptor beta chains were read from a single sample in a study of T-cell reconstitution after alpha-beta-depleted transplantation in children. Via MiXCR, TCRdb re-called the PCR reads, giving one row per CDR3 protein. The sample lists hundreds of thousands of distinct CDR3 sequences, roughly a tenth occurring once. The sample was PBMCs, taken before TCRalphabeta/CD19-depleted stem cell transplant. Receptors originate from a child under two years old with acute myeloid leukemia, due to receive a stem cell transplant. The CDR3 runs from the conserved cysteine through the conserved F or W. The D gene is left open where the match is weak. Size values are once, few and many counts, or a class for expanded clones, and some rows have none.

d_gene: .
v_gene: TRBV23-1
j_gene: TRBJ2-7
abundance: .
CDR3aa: CATNTIEQYF
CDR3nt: TGCGCCACCAATACGATCGAGCAGTACTTC

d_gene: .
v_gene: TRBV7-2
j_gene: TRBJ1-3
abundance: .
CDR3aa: CASSPSRSGNTIYF
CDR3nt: TGTGCCAGCAGCCCCTCCCGGTCTGGAAACACCATATATTTT

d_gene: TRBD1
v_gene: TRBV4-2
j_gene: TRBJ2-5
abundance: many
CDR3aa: CASSPTGQVQETQYF
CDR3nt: TGTGCCAGCAGCCCAACCGGACAGGTACAAGAGACCCAGTACTTC

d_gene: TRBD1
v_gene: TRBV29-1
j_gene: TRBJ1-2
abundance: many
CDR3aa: CSAGAGQGNYGYTF
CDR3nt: TGCAGCGCCGGCGCGGGACAGGGGAACTATGGCTACACCTTC

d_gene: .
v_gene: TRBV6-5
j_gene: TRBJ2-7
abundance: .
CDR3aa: CAGSWGFEQYF
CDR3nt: TGTGCCGGTAGCTGGGGGTTCGAGCAGTACTTC

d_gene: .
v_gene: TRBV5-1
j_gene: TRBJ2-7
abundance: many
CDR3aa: CASSLAVLPSYEQYF
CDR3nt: TGCGCCAGCAGCTTAGCAGTGCTACCTAGCTACGAGCAGTACTTC

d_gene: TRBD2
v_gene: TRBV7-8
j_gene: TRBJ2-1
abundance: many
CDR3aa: CASSPSRLAGANEQFF
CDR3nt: TGTGCCAGCAGCCCCTCCCGACTAGCGGGGGCAAATGAGCAGTTCTTC

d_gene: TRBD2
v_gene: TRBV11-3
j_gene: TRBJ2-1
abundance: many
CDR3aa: CASSLGTSGGSYNEQFF
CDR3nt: TGTGCCAGCAGCCTGGGGACTAGCGGGGGCTCCTACAATGAGCAGTTCTTC

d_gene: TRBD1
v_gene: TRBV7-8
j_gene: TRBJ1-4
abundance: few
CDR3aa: CASSFNRGTGVGEKLFF
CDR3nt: TGTGCCAGCAGCTTTAATAGAGGGACAGGAGTGGGTGAAAAACTGTTTTTT

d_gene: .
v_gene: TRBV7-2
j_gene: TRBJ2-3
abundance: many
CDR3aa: CASSPAARAGDTQYF
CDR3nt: TGTGCCAGCAGCCCCGCAGCTCGGGCCGGAGATACGCAGTATTTT

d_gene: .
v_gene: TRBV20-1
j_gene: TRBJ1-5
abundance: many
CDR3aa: CSAGARNQPQHF
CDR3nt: TGCAGTGCTGGAGCCAGAAATCAGCCCCAGCATTTT

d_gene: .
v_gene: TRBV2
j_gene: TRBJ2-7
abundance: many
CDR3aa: CATGGTGVYEQYF
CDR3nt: TGTGCCACTGGGGGGACTGGAGTCTACGAGCAGTACTTC

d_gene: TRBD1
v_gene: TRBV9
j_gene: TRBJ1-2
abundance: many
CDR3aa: CASSPRTGSGYGYTF
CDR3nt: TGTGCCAGCAGCCCCCGGACAGGGTCGGGCTATGGCTACACCTTC

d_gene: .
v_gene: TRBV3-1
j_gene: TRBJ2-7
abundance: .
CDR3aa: CASSQDWTVSEQYF
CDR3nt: TGTGCCAGCAGCCAAGATTGGACAGTGTCCGAGCAGTACTTC

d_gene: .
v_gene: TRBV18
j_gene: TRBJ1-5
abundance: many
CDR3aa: CASSPAGDKPQHF
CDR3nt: TGTGCCAGCTCACCCGCAGGGGACAAGCCCCAGCATTTT

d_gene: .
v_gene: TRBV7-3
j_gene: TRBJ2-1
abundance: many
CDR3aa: CASSLNFPPTYNEQFF
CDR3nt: TGTGCCAGCAGCTTAAATTTCCCCCCGACCTACAATGAGCAGTTCTTC

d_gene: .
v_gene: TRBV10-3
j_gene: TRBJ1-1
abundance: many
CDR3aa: CAISAGTLEAFF
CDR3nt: TGTGCCATCAGCGCAGGAACCCTTGAAGCTTTCTTT

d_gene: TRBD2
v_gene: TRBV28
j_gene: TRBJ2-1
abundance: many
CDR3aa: CASSSTSSNSYNEQFF
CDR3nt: TGTGCCAGCAGTTCGACTAGCTCGAACTCCTACAATGAGCAGTTCTTC

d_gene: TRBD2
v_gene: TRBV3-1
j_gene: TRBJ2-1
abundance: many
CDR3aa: CASSSFGAGGLYNEQFF
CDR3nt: TGTGCCAGCAGCTCCTTTGGAGCGGGAGGGCTCTACAATGAGCAGTTCTTC

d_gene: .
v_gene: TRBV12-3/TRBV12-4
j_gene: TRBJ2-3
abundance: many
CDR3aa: CASSLGGGGVDTQYF
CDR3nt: TGTGCCAGCAGTTTGGGGGGAGGGGGGGTAGATACGCAGTATTTT

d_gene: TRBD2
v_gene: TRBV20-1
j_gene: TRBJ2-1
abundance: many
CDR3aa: CSASPGLAVYNEQFF
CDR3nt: TGCAGTGCTAGCCCGGGACTAGCGGTTTACAATGAGCAGTTCTTC

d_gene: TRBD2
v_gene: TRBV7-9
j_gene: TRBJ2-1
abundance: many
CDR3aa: CASSALAGESEQFF
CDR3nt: TGTGCCAGCAGCGCCTTAGCGGGGGAGAGTGAGCAGTTCTTC

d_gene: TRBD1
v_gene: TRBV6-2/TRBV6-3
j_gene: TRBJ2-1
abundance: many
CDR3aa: CASSYSWTGGRNEQFF
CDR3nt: TGTGCCAGCAGTTACTCTTGGACAGGGGGAAGGAATGAGCAGTTCTTC

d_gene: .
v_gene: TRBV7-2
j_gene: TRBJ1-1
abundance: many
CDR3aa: CASSLILNTEAFF
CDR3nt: TGTGCCAGCAGCTTAATTTTGAACACTGAAGCTTTCTTT

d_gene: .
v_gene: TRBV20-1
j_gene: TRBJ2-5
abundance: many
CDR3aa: CSARDRMGKETQYF
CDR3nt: TGCAGTGCTAGAGATCGAATGGGAAAAGAGACCCAGTACTTC

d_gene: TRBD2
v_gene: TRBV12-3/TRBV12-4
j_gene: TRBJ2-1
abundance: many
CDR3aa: CASSFLAGPRSSYNEQFF
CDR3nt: TGTGCCAGCAGTTTTCTAGCGGGGCCCCGCAGCTCCTACAATGAGCAGTTCTTC

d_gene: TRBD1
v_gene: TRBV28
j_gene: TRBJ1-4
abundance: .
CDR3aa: CANSRGQGCEKLFF
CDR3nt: TGTGCCAACAGCCGTGGACAGGGGTGTGAAAAACTGTTTTTT

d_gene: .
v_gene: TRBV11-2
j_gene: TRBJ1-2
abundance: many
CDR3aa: CASSLDRVAGEIYGYTF
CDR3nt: TGTGCCAGCAGCTTAGACAGGGTTGCGGGGGAGATTTATGGCTACACCTTC

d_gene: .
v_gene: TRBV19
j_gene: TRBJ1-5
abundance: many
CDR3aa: CASSIDWGINQPQHF
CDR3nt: TGTGCCAGTAGTATAGATTGGGGGATCAATCAGCCCCAGCATTTT

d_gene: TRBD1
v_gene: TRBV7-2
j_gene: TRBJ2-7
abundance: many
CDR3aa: CASSAQGALYEQYF
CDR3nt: TGTGCCAGCAGCGCACAGGGGGCTCTCTACGAGCAGTACTTC

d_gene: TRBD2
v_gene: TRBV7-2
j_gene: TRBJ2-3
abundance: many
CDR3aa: CASSLELAPRGTQYF
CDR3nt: TGTGCCAGCAGCTTAGAACTAGCGCCACGAGGTACGCAGTATTTT

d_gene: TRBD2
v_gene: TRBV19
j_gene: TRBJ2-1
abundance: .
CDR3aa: CASSTPPSGVGNEQFF
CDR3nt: TGTGCCAGTAGTACCCCCCCTAGCGGGGTGGGCAATGAGCAGTTCTTC

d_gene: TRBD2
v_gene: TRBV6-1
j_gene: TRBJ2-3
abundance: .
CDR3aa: CASSRSSGTDTQYF
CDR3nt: TGTGCCAGCAGCCGATCTAGCGGTACAGATACGCAGTATTTT

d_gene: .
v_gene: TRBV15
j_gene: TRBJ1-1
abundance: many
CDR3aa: CATSRDRDGAEAFF
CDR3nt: TGTGCCACCAGCAGAGACCGGGACGGAGCTGAAGCTTTCTTT

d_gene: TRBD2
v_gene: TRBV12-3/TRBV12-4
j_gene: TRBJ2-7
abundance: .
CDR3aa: CASSILGLAGGREQYF
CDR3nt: TGTGCCAGCAGTATCCTGGGACTAGCCGGAGGGCGCGAGCAGTACTTC